This TCR beta chain came from a study of regulatory T cells in long-lasting Graves disease. Specified time point: newly diagnosed GD, antithyroid drugs for less than 3 months. Generation of the TCR library employed RNA extracted from PBMCs. This clonotype was observed a handful of times. Looked up from germline, CDR1 is KGHSH and CDR2 is LQKENI. The V and J ends lost 2 bases and 7 bases respectively, with 2 bases between them. CDR3 size: 11 residues. Libraries of TCR beta came from iRepertoire HTBI primers plus Arm-PCR of CDR3 regions. TCRdb independently ran MiXCR on the multiplex PCR reads; one entry per CDR3 protein. The sample shows about 560,000 distinct CDR3 sequences, 15% to 20% of them seen only once. These data were also filed under a second study, of T cells in Graves' hyperthyroidism and ophthalmopathy. That paper states: The TCR CDR3 was amplified in a first-round RT-PCR using the HTBI primer set. A 13 V-J signature model discriminated ophthalmopathy versus stable hyperthyroidism.

The rearrangement uses TRBV18 and TRBJ1-4; D ambiguous. The specimen was peripheral blood mononuclear cells (PBMCs), collected at new diagnosis, from a patient treated with antithyroid drugs. This TCR came from a young man with Graves disease. The CDR3 nucleotides read TGTGCCAGCTCACCATCTGAAAAACTGTTTTTT. Its protein product is CASSPSEKLFF.